This T cell receptor beta chain was obtained from a study of T cells expressing NK-cell markers. TCRdb processed the 5' RACE reads again and assigns one entry to each CDR3 protein, with no DNA. The specimen's table records 550,000 to 600,000 distinct CDR3 sequences. Germline CDR1 reads SGDLS; CDR2 reads YYNGEE. The CDR3 runs 12 residues. The sample consisted of blood T cells: a sorted CD56 or NKG2C T cell subset, CD4+ or CD8+ T cells, or bulk PBMC T cells (not recorded which). The chain uses TRBV9 and TRBJ2-5. The receptor was derived from a man between 18 and 29 years old in good health. The chain's CDR3 is CASRDGGETQYF.